The 14 T cell receptor beta chains below come from one sample, sequenced in a study of T cells in Graves' hyperthyroidism and ophthalmopathy. Template material for amplifying TCR beta CDR3 regions consisted of RNA transcripts. RT-PCR in the first round (using the HTBI primer set) targeted the TCR CDR3. MiXCR, applied by TCRdb to the multiplex PCR reads, yields one record per CDR3 protein. The sample has 500,000 to 550,000 distinct CDR3 sequences; roughly 20% are singletons. Sequenced: blood. The source is a man aged 18-30 years with Graves' hyperthyroidism.

The sample holds many counts of this clonotype. J is TRBJ2-7 and V is TRBV9, with unresolved D. The CDR3 contains 15 residues. The V end lost 2 bases, the J end lost 6 bases, and 18 bases lay between the germline ends. Germline V lookup: CDR1 SGDLS, CDR2 YYNGEE. The CDR3 nucleotides are TGTGCCAGCAGCGTTAGCTGGGTAGGATTCGGCGAGCAGTACTTC. As protein: CASSVSWVGFGEQYF.

Of note for this clonotype: A much larger clone differs from this one at a single base, so this may be a read error. This chain links TRBV12-3 or TRBV12-4 with TRBJ1-1; 8 nucleotides line up with TRBD1. The CDR3 is 13 residues long. Unmatched junction bases numbered 5, after V lost 10 bases and J lost 1 base. CDR3 in DNA: TGTGCCACGACCGGGACAGGGAACACTGAAGCTTTCTTT. It is translated as CATTGTGNTEAFF.

The chain is built from TRBV12-3 or TRBV12-4 and TRBJ1-2; 10 positions match TRBD1. Germline trimming cut 5 bases from V and 5 bases from J; bases unmatched to any gene: 5. This CDR3 is built from 14 residues. The CDR3 here is CASSQPGQGYGYTF. CDR3 DNA: TGTGCCAGCAGTCAGCCGGGACAGGGGTATGGCTACACCTTC.

This clonotype was counted at least ten times. The rearrangement joins TRBV19 to TRBJ1-1; TRBD1 agrees at 9 bases. The germline V gene has CDR1 LNHDA and CDR2 SQIVND (reference sequence). This CDR3 region has 13 residues. J was trimmed by 6 bases and V by 10 bases; bases with no gene match: 9. The CDR3 reads CATRTGAGAEAFF. CDR3 coding DNA: TGTGCCACCCGGACAGGGGCGGGGGCTGAAGCTTTCTTT.

Ten or more counts support this clonotype. The chain recombines TRBV15 with TRBJ1-3; no clear D gene. Germline loops: CDR1 LNHNV, CDR2 YYDKDF (reference sequence). CDR3 length: 16 residues. The V end was cut by 5 bases, the J end by 1 base, with 15 bases between. The CDR3 is CATSVYRAESGNTIYF. The CDR3 DNA reads as TGTGCCACCAGCGTCTATCGGGCCGAGTCTGGAAACACCATATATTTT.

This chain uses TRBV28 with TRBJ1-2; 8 nucleotides match TRBD1. Germline lookup yields CDR1 MDHEN and CDR2 SYDVKM. V was clipped by 6 bases and J by 1 base; unmatched bases: 4. The CDR3 length is 14 residues. The CDR3 nucleotides are TGTGCCAGCAGCCAGGGGGCCGGTAACTATGGCTACACCTTC. It translates to CASSQGAGNYGYTF.

This chain connects TRBV2 to TRBJ1-1, with D possibly matching TRBD1 (6 bases). Trimming removed 5 bases from V and 0 bases from J, with 13 bases in between. This CDR3 region has 15 residues. The germline V gene has CDR1 SNHLY and CDR2 FYNNEI. The CDR3 coding sequence is TGTGCCAGCAGTCAAGACAGGCCCCTGAACACTGAAGCTTTCTTT. This translates into CASSQDRPLNTEAFF.

The chain carries TRBV19 and TRBJ2-2; D ambiguous. Trimming shortened V by 8 bases and J by 3 bases, and 16 bases separated the two germline ends. The CDR3 is 15 amino acids. CDR1 and CDR2 (germline): LNHDA, SQIVND (reference sequence). CDR3 DNA sequence: TGTGCCAGTTTCCCGCGAGCTTGGGACACCGGGGAGCTGTTTTTT. It codes for CASFPRAWDTGELFF. Full variable domain (outside the CDR3, taken from reference TRBV19 and TRBJ2-2): DGGITQSPKYLFRKEGQNVTLSCEQNLNHDAMYWYRQDPGQGLRLIYYSQIVNDFQKGDIAEGYSVSREKKESFPLTVTSAQKNPTAFYLCASFPRAWDTGELFFGEGSRLTVL.

Ten or more counts support this clonotype. The rearrangement links TRBV19 to TRBJ1-5; D call uncertain. Germline V CDR1 and CDR2: LNHDA, SQIVND (reference sequence). The CDR3 has 13 residues. V gave up 5 bases and J gave up 4 bases, with 9 bases separating them. CDR3 amino acids: CASSAGLNQPQHF. CDR3 nucleotide sequence: TGTGCCAGTAGTGCGGGCCTAAATCAGCCCCAGCATTTT.

At least ten counts were recorded for this clonotype. The chain carries TRBV6-2 or TRBV6-3 and TRBJ1-5, with TRBD1 as a possible D gene (5 bases). The CDR3 is made up of 12 amino acids. Germline assignment: CDR1 MNHEY and CDR2 SVGEGT. With 0 bases removed from V and 11 bases from J, the gap between germline ends came to 8 bases. The CDR3 DNA is TGTGCCAGCAGTTACTCGGGGCGAGCCCAGCATTTT. It codes for CASSYSGRAQHF.

This clonotype was seen more than once but under ten times. One base away lies a much larger clone, so this may be a sequencing read error. This chain joins TRBV30 and TRBJ1-3; the D gene is possibly TRBD1 (6 bases). Trimming took off 5 bases at V and 4 bases at J, with 6 bases between the two ends. The CDR3 extends over 11 amino acids. Germline V gives CDR1 GTSNPN, CDR2 SVGIG (reference sequence). CDR3 DNA sequence: TGTGCCTGGGACAGGGGAAACACCATATATTTT. This translates into CAWDRGNTIYF.

Notes on this clonotype: The junction shows a germline mismatch at one end, possibly a read error. The chain uses TRBV2 and TRBJ2-7, with TRBD1 matching over 10 bases. The CDR3 runs 14 residues. The germline V gene has CDR1 SNHLY and CDR2 FYNNEI. CDR3 residues: CASSPRQGAYEQCF. The CDR3 nucleotides are TGTGCCAGCAGTCCACGACAGGGGGCCTACGAGCAGTGCTTC.

This chain uses TRBV27 with TRBJ2-7; 9 bases are a match to TRBD1. This CDR3 contains 14 residues. Germline-derived CDR1 and CDR2 are MNHEY and SMNVEV (reference sequence). J gave up 3 bases and V 4 bases, and 4 bases lay outside the gene matches. The CDR3 here is CASSSWDRVYEQYF. In DNA, the CDR3 is TGTGCCAGCAGTTCCTGGGACAGGGTCTACGAGCAGTACTTC.

This clonotype was counted between two and nine times. The V gene is TRBV29-1, the J gene TRBJ2-5, with D perhaps TRBD1 or TRBD2 (5 bases each). The CDR3 has 13 amino acids. V lost 8 bases and J 5 bases, leaving 18 bases between the germline ends. The V gene's germline CDR1 is SQVTM and CDR2 ANQGSEA. CDR3 sequence reads: CSSGRGVLETQYF. The DNA of the CDR3 is TGCAGCTCGGGGAGAGGGGTCCTCGAGACCCAGTACTTC.